This TCR beta chain was sequenced for a study of follicular helper T cells after annual influenza vaccination. The CDR3 is made up of 11 amino acids. V lost 6 bases and J lost 1, with 3 bases in between. Germline assignment: CDR1 MNHNS and CDR2 SASEGT. Time point indicated: 2015-2016 season, pre-vaccination. Blood volume per time point ranged from roughly 35 to 100 mL. Here immunoSEQ multiplex PCR was the method, and the copy in TCRdb shows in-frame clones only, minus some. The table records over 2,000 clones, 65% to 75% of them present only once. Sequencing was performed on CXCR5+ CD38+ circulating T follicular helper cells from blood, taken on the day of influenza vaccination. Subset defined: circulating Tfh, non-naive CD4+CXCR5+PD-1+ (ICOS+CD38+ or ICOS-CD38-). The source is an adult who received the influenza vaccine. The chain uses TRBV6-1 and TRBJ2-5; D call uncertain. CDR3 in amino acids: CASRRQETQYF. The CDR3 DNA reads as TGTGCCAGCAGACGCCAAGAGACCCAGTACTTC.